This T cell receptor (beta chain) was identified in a study of graft-versus-host responses after intestinal transplantation (dated by TCRdb to about 2021). In the study overall: The transplants that recipients got were multivisceral, liver-intestinal, or isolated intestinal. Every recipient was given anti-thymocyte globulin induction, then maintenance tacrolimus and steroids for 3 to 4 years. After intestinal transplantation, graft-versus-host and host-versus-graft alloreactive T cell clones in the graft, circulation and bone marrow were tracked using bulk TCR-beta CDR3 sequencing. Alloreactive clones were identified by sequencing pre-transplant mixed lymphocyte reaction products and comparing them with unstimulated pre-transplant donor and recipient T cells. Of the approximately 24 intestinal transplant recipients enrolled in the cohort, one of whom was a retransplant, a few patients without pretransplant specimens were excluded. A peak of at least 4% donor T cells among recipient peripheral blood mononuclear cells was the definition used for donor T cell macrochimerism. Samples from three later patients were sequenced in-house on an Illumina MiSeq with MiXCR processing rather than by the commercial service.

Sequences ENHRY (CDR1) and SYGVKD (CDR2) are obtained from the germline V gene. V is reduced by 10 bases and J by 3 bases, leaving a spacing of 17 bases between them. Including the terminal cysteine and phenylalanine, the CDR3 comprises 14 residues. The CDR3 DNA has 42 bases and is translated from base 1. The time point label, read with the paper, signifies: cells obtained before transplantation from donor or recipient. CD3+CD4+ and CD3+CD8+ populations were FACS-sorted from unstimulated pre-transplant donor and recipient cells taken from spleen or lymph nodes. As to this clone: Its antigen is still unknown. There are no base qualities to consult, and no much larger clone falls within one base.

The receptor library was made with the immunoSEQ multiplex PCR assay. In most patients, genomic DNA was isolated using the Qiagen DNeasy Blood and Tissue Kit and sent frozen to Adaptive Biotechnologies for TCR sequencing. High-throughput TCR-beta CDR3 sequencing of genomic DNA from most patients was performed by Adaptive Biotechnologies. Concerning the study's data processing: Adaptive's ImmunoSEQ software was the source of the TCR sequencing data for fewer than 20 patients, while a few other patients were processed with MiXCR and VDJtools. To correct CD4 versus CD8 sorting errors, any sequence found in both subsets at a frequency ratio below 5:1 was removed. CDR3 nucleotide sequences shared between donor and recipient were removed because the origin of such sequences could not be assigned. At least 2-fold expansion over unstimulated cells and a minimum CFSE-low frequency of 0.002% (template counts) or 0.001% (read counts) were required for clones to be classified as alloreactive. Clones detected in sequenced pre-transplant spleen, lymph node, or MLR CFSE-low populations of the donor or recipient were defined as mappable. The cumulative frequency of alloreactive clones was calculated as a percentage of all sequences, weighted by copy number. The table was pulled from immuneACCESS by TCRdb, which kept in-frame rearrangements only. Such tables lose some clones; where checked, under half of the loss comes from unresolved V genes, and the rest has no known cause. V, J and clone size derive from that table, while D and trimming were established from the DNA sequence. The sample profile shows approximately 130,000 clones; approximately 92% of them were found once. The leading ten clones occupy around 0.15% of the sample.

Study-wide findings and limitations: The conclusions were limited by the relatively low number and heterogeneity of the intestinal transplant patients. In the allografts of patients with donor T cell macrochimerism, GvH to HvG T cell clonal ratios were high. Early after transplant, peak levels of circulating GvH clones were found to be associated with declines in HvG clones. GvH clones turned up in recipient bone marrow, with some appearing earlier in ileal mucosa or blood, a pattern consistent with an intestinal mucosal origin.

The V and J genes are TRBV10-3 and TRBJ2-3; tentative D gene TRBD1, with 6 bases matching. The source was unstimulated CD4+ T cells sorted from spleen or lymph node cells, collected before intestinal transplant. This clonotype originated in a human donor who received an intestinal transplant. The encoded CDR3 is CATLPGAMTDTQYF. The DNA sequence follows: TGTGCCACCCTCCCAGGGGCAATGACAGATACGCAGTATTTT.